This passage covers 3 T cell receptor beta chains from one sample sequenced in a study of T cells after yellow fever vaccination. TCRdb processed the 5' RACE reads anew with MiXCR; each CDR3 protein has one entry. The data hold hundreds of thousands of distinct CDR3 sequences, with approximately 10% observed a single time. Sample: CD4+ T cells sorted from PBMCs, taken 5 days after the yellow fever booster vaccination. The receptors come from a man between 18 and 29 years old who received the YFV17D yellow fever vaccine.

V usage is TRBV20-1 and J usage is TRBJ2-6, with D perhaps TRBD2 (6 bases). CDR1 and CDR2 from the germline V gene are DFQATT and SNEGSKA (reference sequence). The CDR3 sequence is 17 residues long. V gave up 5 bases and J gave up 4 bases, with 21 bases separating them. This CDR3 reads CSAPRLGILDGANVLTF. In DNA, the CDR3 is TGCAGTGCTCCAAGACTAGGCATCCTCGACGGGGCCAACGTCCTGACTTTC.

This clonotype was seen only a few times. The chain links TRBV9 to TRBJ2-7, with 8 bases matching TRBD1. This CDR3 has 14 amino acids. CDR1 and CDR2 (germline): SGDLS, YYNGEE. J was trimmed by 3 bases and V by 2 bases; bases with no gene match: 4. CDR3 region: CASSVDRGGYEQYF. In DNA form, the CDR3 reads TGTGCCAGCAGCGTTGACAGGGGTGGCTACGAGCAGTACTTC.

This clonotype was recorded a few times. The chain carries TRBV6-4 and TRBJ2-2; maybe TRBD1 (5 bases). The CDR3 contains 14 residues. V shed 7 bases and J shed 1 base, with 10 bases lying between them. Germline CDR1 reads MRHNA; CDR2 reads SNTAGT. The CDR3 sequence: CASKQTVNTGELFF. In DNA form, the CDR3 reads TGTGCCAGCAAACAGACAGTGAACACCGGGGAGCTGTTTTTT.